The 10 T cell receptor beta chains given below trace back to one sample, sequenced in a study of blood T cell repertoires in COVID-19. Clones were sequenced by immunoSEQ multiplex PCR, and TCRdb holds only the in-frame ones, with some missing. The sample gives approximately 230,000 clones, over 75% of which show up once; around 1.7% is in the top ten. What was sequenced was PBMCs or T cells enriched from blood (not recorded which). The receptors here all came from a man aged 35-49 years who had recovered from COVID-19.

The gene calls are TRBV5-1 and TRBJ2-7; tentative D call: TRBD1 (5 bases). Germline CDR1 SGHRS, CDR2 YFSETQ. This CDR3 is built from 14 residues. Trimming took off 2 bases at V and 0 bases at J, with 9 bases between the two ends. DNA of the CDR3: TGCGCCAGCAGCTTACAGGCAAGCTCCTACGAGCAGTACTTC. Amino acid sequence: CASSLQASSYEQYF.

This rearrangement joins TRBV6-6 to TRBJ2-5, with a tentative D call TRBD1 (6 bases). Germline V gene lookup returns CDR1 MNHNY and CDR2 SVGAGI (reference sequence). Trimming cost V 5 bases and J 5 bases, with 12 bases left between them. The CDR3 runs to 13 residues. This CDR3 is CASSPRGSETQYF. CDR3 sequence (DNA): TGTGCCAGCAGTCCGAGGGGGTCGGAGACCCAGTACTTC.

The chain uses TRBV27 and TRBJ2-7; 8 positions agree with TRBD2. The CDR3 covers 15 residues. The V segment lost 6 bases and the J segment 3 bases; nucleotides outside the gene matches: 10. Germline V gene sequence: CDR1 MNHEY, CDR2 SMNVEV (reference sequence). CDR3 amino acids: CASSLRGGGNYEQYF. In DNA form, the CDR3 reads TGTGCCAGCAGCCTCCGTGGCGGGGGGAACTACGAGCAGTACTTC.

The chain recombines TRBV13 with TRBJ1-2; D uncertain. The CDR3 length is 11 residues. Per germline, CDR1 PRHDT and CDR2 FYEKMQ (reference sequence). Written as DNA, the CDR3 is TGTGCAAACAGAGCCCTCTATGGCTACACCTTC. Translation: CANRALYGYTF.

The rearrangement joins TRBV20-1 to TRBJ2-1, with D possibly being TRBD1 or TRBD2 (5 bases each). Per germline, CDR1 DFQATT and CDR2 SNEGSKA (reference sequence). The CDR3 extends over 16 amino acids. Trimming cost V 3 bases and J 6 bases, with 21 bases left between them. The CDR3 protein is CSASGAFEGVLNEQFF. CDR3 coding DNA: TGCAGTGCTAGTGGGGCGTTTGAGGGAGTACTCAATGAGCAGTTCTTC.

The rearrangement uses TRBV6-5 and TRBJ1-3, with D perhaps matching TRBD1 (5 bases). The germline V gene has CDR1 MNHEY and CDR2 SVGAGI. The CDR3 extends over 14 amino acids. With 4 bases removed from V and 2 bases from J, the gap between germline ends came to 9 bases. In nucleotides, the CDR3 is TGTGCCAGCAGTTCCCGGGGGGCTGGAAACACCATATATTTT. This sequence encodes CASSSRGAGNTIYF.

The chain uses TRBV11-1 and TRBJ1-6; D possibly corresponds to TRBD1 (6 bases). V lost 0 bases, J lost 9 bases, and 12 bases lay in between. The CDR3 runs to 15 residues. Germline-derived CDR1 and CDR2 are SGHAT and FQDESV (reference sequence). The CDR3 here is CASSLAVGARSPLHF. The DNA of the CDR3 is TGTGCCAGCAGCTTAGCGGTGGGGGCGCGTTCACCCCTCCACTTT.

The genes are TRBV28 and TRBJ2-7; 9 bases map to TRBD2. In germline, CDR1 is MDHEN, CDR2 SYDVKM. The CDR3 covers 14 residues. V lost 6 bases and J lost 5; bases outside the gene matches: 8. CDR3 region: CASSLAGLMDEQYF. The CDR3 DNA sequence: TGTGCCAGCAGCCTAGCGGGACTCATGGACGAGCAGTACTTC.

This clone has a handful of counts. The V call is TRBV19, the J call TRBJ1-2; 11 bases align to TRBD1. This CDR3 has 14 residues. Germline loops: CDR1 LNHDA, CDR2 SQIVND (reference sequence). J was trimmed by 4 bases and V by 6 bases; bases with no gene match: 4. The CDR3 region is CASSPGTGGYGYTF. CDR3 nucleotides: TGTGCCAGTAGCCCCGGGACAGGGGGCTATGGCTACACCTTC.

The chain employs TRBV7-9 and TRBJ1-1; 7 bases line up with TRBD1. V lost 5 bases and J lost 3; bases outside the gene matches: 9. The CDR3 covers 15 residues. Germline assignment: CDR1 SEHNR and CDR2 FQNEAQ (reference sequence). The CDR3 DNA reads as TGTGCCAGCAGCATTATGAGGGGGCGAGACACTGAAGCTTTCTTT. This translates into CASSIMRGRDTEAFF.